The entry that follows covers one T cell receptor beta chain sequence. Antigen: not known. RNA transcripts were the template for amplifying TCR beta CDR3 regions. RT-PCR in the first round (using the HTBI primer set) targeted the TCR CDR3. TCRdb processed the multiplex PCR reads anew with MiXCR; each CDR3 protein has one entry. The sample gives approximately 690,000 distinct CDR3 sequences, approximately 14% of which show up once; about an eighth is in the top ten. The data belong to a study of T cells in Graves' hyperthyroidism and ophthalmopathy. Study findings and constraints: Most thyroid clonotypes expanded above 0.001 were also detected in blood.

V was shortened by 4 bases and J by 6 bases, with 11 bases between the two germline ends. CDR3 length: 12 amino acids. The V gene's germline CDR1 is SGHTS and CDR2 YDEGEE. The sequencing input was blood. The TCR comes from a woman aged 50 to 65 with Graves' ophthalmopathy. The chain combines TRBV5-8 with TRBJ2-7, with D possibly TRBD2 on 5 matching bases. CDR3: CASSGGPFEQYF. CDR3 sequence (DNA): TGTGCCAGCAGCGGAGGCCCGTTCGAGCAGTACTTC.